These 17 T cell receptor beta chains were all obtained from the same sample, sequenced in a study of OX40 agonist ivuxolimab in advanced cancers. Some clones are missing from TCRdb's copy, which holds only in-frame ones; the method was immunoSEQ multiplex PCR. The sample carries around 66,000 clones, approximately 82% recorded once. The sequences come from CD4+ or CD8+ T cells sorted from blood, collected in a trial of the OX40 agonist ivuxolimab. These receptors all stem from an adult with an advanced solid tumor such as melanoma, head and neck, liver or kidney cancer.

J is TRBJ1-3 and V is TRBV7-6, with TRBD1 identical over 7 bases. The CDR3 spans 16 residues. Germline lookup yields CDR1 SGHVS and CDR2 FNYEAQ. The ends lost 5 bases at V and 4 bases at J; junction bases unmatched: 11. CDR3 DNA: TGTGCCAGCAGCCCCAGGGGGGACCTCTCAGGAAACACCATATATTTT. Amino acid sequence: CASSPRGDLSGNTIYF.

The CDR3 nucleotides read TGTGCCTGGAGCGGACAGGGGACCAATGAGCAGTTCTTC. This gives the protein CAWSGQGTNEQFF. The chain uses TRBV30 and TRBJ2-1; the match to TRBD1 covers 9 bases. Germline values: CDR1 GTSNPN, CDR2 SVGIG (reference sequence). V trimming: 3 bases; J trimming: 6 bases; junction bases outside the gene matches: 3. The CDR3 has 13 residues. The whole variable domain, remainder taken from reference TRBV30 and TRBJ2-1, is SQTIHQWPATLVQPVGSPLSLECTVEGTSNPNLYWYRQAAGRGLQLLFYSVGIGQISSEVPQNLSASRPQDRQFILSSKKLLLSDSGFYLCAWSGQGTNEQFFGPGTRLTVL.

This chain joins TRBV19 and TRBJ1-5; weak D call: TRBD1 (5 bases). The CDR3 contains 16 residues. Trimming shortened V by 1 base and J by 2 bases, and 12 bases separated the two germline ends. CDR1 and CDR2 from the germline V gene are LNHDA and SQIVND (reference sequence). For the CDR3, the DNA is TGTGCCAGTAGTATAGGATTAGGGGCCGGCAATCAGCCCCAGCATTTT. Amino acids: CASSIGLGAGNQPQHF.

The V and J genes are TRBV29-1 and TRBJ2-1; no firm D call. CDR3 length equals 13 residues. The germline CDR1 and CDR2 sequences are SQVTM and ANQGSEA. V was cut by 2 bases and J by 3 bases, with 8 bases left in between. The CDR3 DNA sequence: TGCAGCGTTGAATGGCAGGTCTACAATGAGCAGTTCTTC. This translates into CSVEWQVYNEQFF.

The V and J genes are TRBV5-1 and TRBJ2-3; 11 positions agree with TRBD2. The V and J ends lost 5 bases and 2 bases, in that order; junction bases with no gene match: 7. The CDR3 contains 16 residues. Germline loops: CDR1 SGHRS, CDR2 YFSETQ. This CDR3 reads CASRGPGLAVTDTQYF. The CDR3 DNA reads as TGCGCCAGCAGAGGCCCGGGACTAGCGGTCACAGATACGCAGTATTTT. The full variable domain, with the rest looked up from reference TRBV5-1 and TRBJ2-3, is KAGVTQTPRYLIKTRGQQVTLSCSPISGHRSVSWYQQTPGQGLQFLFEYFSETQRNKGNFPGRFSGRQFSNSRSEMNVSTLELGDSALYLCASRGPGLAVTDTQYFGPGTRLTVL.

The chain is built from TRBV7-6 and TRBJ2-3; possibly TRBD2 for D (6 bases). Germline V lookup: CDR1 SGHVS, CDR2 FNYEAQ. V lost 5 bases, J lost 1 base, and 19 bases lay in between. The CDR3 contains 17 residues. CDR3 sequence: CASSPRFEIAGTDTQYF. CDR3 DNA: TGTGCCAGCAGCCCCCGGTTCGAGATAGCGGGCACAGATACGCAGTATTTT.

The chain carries TRBV30 and TRBJ2-1; 10 bases are a match to TRBD2. The CDR3 is made up of 18 amino acids. CDR1 and CDR2 from the germline V gene are GTSNPN and SVGIG (reference sequence). Trimming removed 1 base from V and 2 bases from J; junction bases left unmatched: 11. The CDR3 DNA is TGTGCCTGGAGTGCACAAAGGACTAGCGGACCGCCCTACAATGAGCAGTTCTTC. Translation gives CAWSAQRTSGPPYNEQFF.

This clone was counted a single time. The chain has TRBV27 and TRBJ2-7; TRBD1 might be the D (6 bases). This CDR3 has 12 amino acids. Germline CDR1 MNHEY, CDR2 SMNVEV (reference sequence). The V gene lost 6 bases and the J gene lost 2 bases, with 8 bases spanning the gap. CDR3 in amino acids: CASSGDTYEQYF. CDR3 sequence (DNA): TGTGCCAGCAGCGGGGACACCTACGAGCAGTACTTC.

About this clone: Other DNA sequences from this sample encode an identical CDR3 as well. The CDR3 protein is CSVGGQGNEQFF. The DNA for the CDR3 is TGCAGCGTTGGGGGACAGGGTAATGAGCAGTTCTTC. This chain uses TRBV29-1 with TRBJ2-1; 9 bases line up with TRBD1. From germline, CDR1 is SQVTM and CDR2 ANQGSEA. This CDR3 is 12 amino acids long. J lost 7 bases, V lost 4 bases, and 2 bases had no gene match.

This sequence joins TRBV5-1 and TRBJ2-5; D not certain. V lost 0 bases and J 2 bases, leaving 8 bases between the germline ends. This CDR3 spans 14 amino acids. The germline CDR1 and CDR2 sequences are SGHRS and YFSETQ. The CDR3 nucleotides are TGCGCCAGCAGCTTGGTCGGTTTACAAGAGACCCAGTACTTC. Its translation is CASSLVGLQETQYF.

The table lists this clone with a few counts. The chain uses TRBV6-5 and TRBJ1-2; no definite D call. V dropped 6 bases and J dropped 3 bases, with 11 bases sitting between them. This CDR3 is built from 13 residues. Germline values: CDR1 MNHEY, CDR2 SVGAGI. CDR3 DNA: TGTGCCAGCAGATACGGTACGGACTATGGCTACACCTTC. Encoded protein: CASRYGTDYGYTF.

This rearrangement joins TRBV19 to TRBJ1-4; D is unresolved. The CDR3 consists of 15 residues. V was pared by 10 bases and J by 4 bases, with 19 bases between. Looked up from germline, CDR1 is LNHDA and CDR2 is SQIVND (reference sequence). The CDR3 nucleotides are TGTGCCACCACCCCCGGACGGATTTTTAATGAAAAACTGTTTTTT. Amino acids: CATTPGRIFNEKLFF.

The V call is TRBV21-1, the J call TRBJ1-5; TRBD1, the D gene given by the table, was not confirmed from the DNA. TRBV21-1 is classified as a pseudogene. This CDR3 contains 18 residues. CDR3 nucleotides: TGTGCCAGCAGCAAGTGGACGACAGGGGAGATGGGGAATCAGCCCCAGCATTTT. This gives the protein CASSKWTTGEMGNQPQHF.

V gene TRBV30 combines with J gene TRBJ1-3; D uncertain. The germline V and J ends were trimmed by 0 bases and 0 bases, with 6 bases remaining between them. This CDR3 has 14 residues. The germline V gene encodes CDR1 GTSNPN and CDR2 SVGIG (reference sequence). CDR3 amino acids: CAWSVSLSGNTIYF. CDR3 bases: TGTGCCTGGAGTGTAAGTCTCTCTGGAAACACCATATATTTT.

The chain joins TRBV18 to TRBJ1-1; 9 bases map to TRBD1. Trimming removed 4 bases from V and 1 base from J; junction bases left unmatched: 7. CDR1 and CDR2 from the germline V gene are KGHSH and LQKENI. CDR3 size: 16 residues. The CDR3 DNA is TGTGCCAGCTCACAAACACAGGGGGCGAGGAACACTGAAGCTTTCTTT. Amino acid sequence: CASSQTQGARNTEAFF.

The CDR3 here is CASSPGGQGHTEAFF. In nucleotides, the CDR3 is TGTGCCAGCAGCCCGGGCGGACAGGGGCACACTGAAGCTTTCTTT. The chain joins TRBV6-5 to TRBJ1-1; 9 bases map to TRBD1. This CDR3 comprises 15 residues. After removal of 6 bases from V and 3 bases from J, the junction contained 8 bases not matched to a gene. Germline lookup yields CDR1 MNHEY and CDR2 SVGAGI.

The CDR3 DNA reads TGTGCCAGTACCTCTCGACTAGGGGGTGGCAATGAGCAGTTCTTC. Translation: CASTSRLGGGNEQFF. The V call is TRBV19, the J call TRBJ2-1, with D perhaps assigned TRBD1 or TRBD2 (6 bases each). The CDR3 covers 15 residues. The germline V gene has CDR1 LNHDA and CDR2 SQIVND (reference sequence). V was clipped by 7 bases and J by 6 bases, with 19 bases between them.